One and the same sample provided the 28 T cell receptor beta chains below, sequenced in a study of Ad26.COV2.S vaccination and SARS-CoV-2 variants. Data came from immunoSEQ multiplex PCR; TCRdb stores just in-frame clones and leaves some out. The sample records roughly 300,000 clones, roughly 90% being singletons. The treatment here: approximately 18 received Ad26.COV2.S at low or high dose, single or two shots; about 5 received placebo; per-sample allocation not given. Sampling was done on day 63 after the first vaccine or placebo injection. The material sequenced was peripheral blood, taken in a trial of Ad26.COV2.S vaccine versus placebo. The receptors were gathered from a person aged 18 to 59 who received the Ad26.COV2.S COVID-19 vaccine or a placebo.

The chain has TRBV5-4 and TRBJ1-1; unclear D gene. Per the germline V gene, CDR1 is SGHNT and CDR2 is YYREEE (reference sequence). V was pared by 0 bases and J by 8 bases, with 11 bases between. The CDR3 consists of 13 residues. The CDR3 DNA reads as TGTGCCAGCAGCTTGGGCCCGATTTTGGAAGCTTTCTTT. Translation: CASSLGPILEAFF.

The chain couples TRBV12-2 to TRBJ2-1. TRBV12-2 corresponds to a pseudogene. The CDR3 sequence is 16 residues long. The DNA for the CDR3 is TGTGCAAGTCGCTTGGGGGTGGAGTCTAGTGAGGATGAGCAGTTCTTC. Its translation is CASRLGVESSEDEQFF.

The chain links TRBV27 to TRBJ1-2; 8 nucleotides agree with TRBD1. Germline lookup yields CDR1 MNHEY and CDR2 SMNVEV (reference sequence). V lost 4 bases to trimming and J lost 8 bases; unmatched junction nucleotides: 12. The CDR3 contains 15 residues. The CDR3 protein is CASSSGQARRGGYTF. The CDR3 DNA follows: TGTGCCAGCAGTTCGGGACAGGCGAGGCGAGGAGGCTACACCTTC.

The J gene is TRBJ1-4, the V gene TRBV18; no clear D. CDR3 length equals 15 residues. Germline V CDR1 and CDR2: KGHSH, LQKENI. Trimming removed 1 base at V and 4 bases at J, with 10 bases between. CDR3 residues: CASSPQRQNNEKLFF. Written as DNA, the CDR3 is TGTGCCAGCTCACCACAGAGGCAGAATAATGAAAAACTGTTTTTT. Supplemented by reference TRBV18 and TRBJ1-4, the full variable domain reads NAGVMQNPRHLVRRRGQEARLRCSPMKGHSHVYWYRQLPEEGLKFMVYLQKENIIDESGMPKERFSAEFPKEGPSILRIQQVVRGDSAAYFCASSPQRQNNEKLFFGSGTQLSVL.

The V call is TRBV27, the J call TRBJ2-7; D tentatively fits TRBD1 or TRBD2 (6 bases each). The CDR3 sequence is 16 residues long. V gave up 10 bases and J gave up 0 bases, with 22 bases separating them. Germline CDR1 MNHEY, CDR2 SMNVEV (reference sequence). CDR3 sequence reads: CATGHRGRISSYEQYF. The CDR3 bases are TGTGCCACCGGCCATCGGGGGCGGATAAGCTCCTACGAGCAGTACTTC.

This clone is categorized as large (0.1 to 1%). This sequence joins TRBV27 and TRBJ1-5, with TRBD1 as a possible D gene (5 bases). The CDR3 covers 14 residues. Trimming pared 6 bases from V and 7 bases from J, leaving 16 bases between. CDR1 MNHEY and CDR2 SMNVEV come from the germline V gene (reference sequence). CDR3 amino acids: CASRLGQGGQPQHF. CDR3 DNA sequence: TGTGCCAGCAGACTAGGGCAGGGAGGGCAGCCCCAGCATTTT.

The gene calls are TRBV9 and TRBJ1-2; D possibly corresponds to TRBD1 (6 bases). Trimming took off 2 bases at V and 6 bases at J, with 11 bases between the two ends. The germline V gene has CDR1 SGDLS and CDR2 YYNGEE. This CDR3 is built from 13 residues. CDR3 in DNA: TGTGCCAGCAGCGTGGACAGTGAGGATGGCTACACCTTC. It yields the protein CASSVDSEDGYTF. Looking up the rest from reference TRBV9 and TRBJ1-2 gives the full variable domain: DSGVTQTPKHLITATGQRVTLRCSPRSGDLSVYWYQQSLDQGLQFLIQYYNGEERAKGNILERFSAQQFPDLHSELNLSSLELGDSALYFCASSVDSEDGYTFGSGTRLTVV.

In DNA form, the CDR3 reads TGTGCCAGCAGCGAGGGACAGGGGGGCTCACCCCTCCACTTT. It encodes CASSEGQGGSPLHF. This sequence joins TRBV9 and TRBJ1-6; 11 nucleotides agree with TRBD1. Germline CDR1 and CDR2: SGDLS and YYNGEE. This CDR3 has 14 residues. V gave up 3 bases and J gave up 10 bases; unmatched junction bases: 3.

This clone was found once. The chain has TRBV6-2 or TRBV6-3 and TRBJ1-5; D is uncertain. Germline V gene lookup returns CDR1 MNHEY and CDR2 SVGEGT. The CDR3 has 13 amino acids. Trimming took 5 bases from V and 0 from J, leaving 5 bases between them. The CDR3 region has the DNA TGTGCCAGCAGTCGCAATAGCAATCAGCCCCAGCATTTT. It yields the protein CASSRNSNQPQHF.

This clone came up a few times. The genes are TRBV7-9 and TRBJ1-5, with D uncertain. Germline CDR1 and CDR2: SEHNR and FQNEAQ (reference sequence). The length of the CDR3 is 15 residues. Trimming cost V 1 base and J 5 bases, with 12 bases left between them. CDR3 bases: TGTGCCAGCAGCTTAGACAGAACCTGGGATCAGCCCCAGCATTTT. This codes for CASSLDRTWDQPQHF.

There are a few counts of this clone. The chain carries TRBV5-4 and TRBJ2-3; a possible D gene is TRBD1 (6 bases). Per germline, CDR1 SGHNT and CDR2 YYREEE (reference sequence). V dropped 0 bases and J dropped 2 bases, with 16 bases sitting between them. The length of the CDR3 is 17 residues. The CDR3 reads CASSLAGGRGNTDTQYF. Written as DNA, the CDR3 is TGTGCCAGCAGCTTGGCCGGTGGCAGGGGAAACACAGATACGCAGTATTTT.

The rearrangement joins TRBV4-2 to TRBJ2-1; the match to TRBD2 covers 8 bases. CDR3 length: 12 residues. Germline CDR1 reads LGHNA; CDR2 reads YNFKEQ. Germline trimming cut 11 bases from V and 8 bases from J; bases unmatched to any gene: 8. CDR3 region: CASGGGTDEQFF. The CDR3 DNA sequence: TGTGCCTCCGGGGGGGGCACGGATGAGCAGTTCTTC.

The V gene is TRBV5-5, the J gene TRBJ1-3; 8 positions match TRBD1. The CDR3 has 15 amino acids. The trim removed 4 bases at V and 4 bases at J, leaving 7 bases unmatched. CDR1 and CDR2 (germline): SGHKS, YYEKEE (reference sequence). CDR3 region: CASSLRQGHGNTIYF. The CDR3 DNA reads as TGTGCCAGCAGCCTGCGACAGGGGCACGGAAACACCATATATTTT.

This chain connects TRBV11-2 to TRBJ2-5; TRBD2 is a possible D gene (6 bases). V was cut by 5 bases and J by 3 bases, with 16 bases left in between. Germline V lookup: CDR1 SGHAT, CDR2 FQNNGV. The CDR3 runs 15 residues. DNA of the CDR3: TGTGCCAGCAGCCCGATGGGACTGCGTGAAGAGACCCAGTACTTC. Amino acids: CASSPMGLREETQYF.

V usage is TRBV7-3 and J usage is TRBJ2-7, with D perhaps given as TRBD1 or TRBD2 (5 bases each). The germline CDR1 and CDR2 sequences are SGHTA and FQGTGA. This CDR3 is built from 15 residues. Deletions cut 1 base from V and 3 bases from J, with 13 bases between. The CDR3 coding sequence is TGTGCCAGCAGCTTAAGGTCAGGGACGGACTACGAGCAGTACTTC. This translates into CASSLRSGTDYEQYF.

V is TRBV15 and J is TRBJ1-6; 9 nucleotides align to TRBD1. Germline loops: CDR1 LNHNV, CDR2 YYDKDF (reference sequence). The CDR3 loop spans 14 amino acids. With V trimmed by 4 bases and J by 8 bases, 3 bases remained unmatched. This chain's CDR3 is CATSTRDRDSPLHF. The CDR3 bases are TGTGCCACCAGCACCCGGGACAGGGATTCACCCCTCCACTTT. Full variable domain (outside the CDR3, taken from reference TRBV15 and TRBJ1-6): DAMVIQNPRYQVTQFGKPVTLSCSQTLNHNVMYWYQQKSSQAPKLLFHYYDKDFNNEADTPDNFQSRRPNTSFCFLDIRSPGLGDTAMYLCATSTRDRDSPLHFGNGTRLTVT.

This rearrangement joins TRBV7-9 to TRBJ2-1, with TRBD1 matching 12 bases. The CDR3 is made up of 17 amino acids. Germline loops: CDR1 SEHNR, CDR2 FQNEAQ (reference sequence). V was pared by 4 bases and J by 2 bases, with 6 bases of the junction left unmatched. CDR3 region: CASSSSGTGGPYNEQFF. For the CDR3, the DNA is TGTGCCAGCAGCTCCTCCGGGACAGGGGGCCCCTACAATGAGCAGTTCTTC.

The rearrangement uses TRBV7-2 and TRBJ1-6; 7 bases line up with TRBD1. The germline CDR1 and CDR2 sequences are SGHTA and FQGNSA. V was clipped by 6 bases and J by 11 bases; unmatched bases: 7. The CDR3 totals 13 residues. As DNA, the CDR3 is TGTGCCAGCAGTGAGACAGGGTATCCACCCCTCCACTTT. Its protein is CASSETGYPPLHF.

The V and J genes are TRBV9 and TRBJ1-2; unclear D gene. Germline CDR1 SGDLS, CDR2 YYNGEE. Deletions cut 3 bases from V and 0 bases from J, with 12 bases between. The CDR3 sequence is 15 residues long. The CDR3, as DNA: TGTGCCAGCAGCGCCGGGCCCCTGGCTAACTATGGCTACACCTTC. Translating it yields CASSAGPLANYGYTF. Full variable domain (rest looked up from reference TRBV9 and TRBJ1-2): DSGVTQTPKHLITATGQRVTLRCSPRSGDLSVYWYQQSLDQGLQFLIQYYNGEERAKGNILERFSAQQFPDLHSELNLSSLELGDSALYFCASSAGPLANYGYTFGSGTRLTVV.

The chain employs TRBV7-3 and TRBJ1-1; maybe TRBD1 (5 bases). The CDR3 has 15 residues. With 6 bases removed from V and 5 bases from J, the gap between germline ends came to 19 bases. Germline loops: CDR1 SGHTA, CDR2 FQGTGA. The CDR3 spells CASSLLQESGTEAFF. CDR3 sequence (DNA): TGTGCCAGCAGTTTACTTCAGGAATCAGGGACTGAAGCTTTCTTT. The full variable domain, its missing parts supplied by reference TRBV7-3 and TRBJ1-1, is GAGVSQTPSNKVTEKGKYVELRCDPISGHTALYWYRQSLGQGPEFLIYFQGTGAADDSGLPNDRFFAVRPEGSVSTLKIQRTERGDSAVYLCASSLLQESGTEAFFGQGTRLTVV.

The chain has TRBV6-5 and TRBJ2-7, with 7 bases lining up with TRBD2. Germline loops: CDR1 MNHEY, CDR2 SVGAGI. Trimming took 8 bases from V and 3 from J; bases not matched to a gene: 7. This CDR3 has 13 residues. Here the CDR3 DNA reads TGTGCCAGCTGGAAGACTAGCAGCTACGAGCAGTACTTC. Encoded protein: CASWKTSSYEQYF.

This clone was found once. V and J are TRBV19 and TRBJ2-5; tentatively, D is TRBD1 or TRBD2 (5 bases each). This CDR3 has 13 residues. V dropped 5 bases and J dropped 7 bases, with 14 bases sitting between them. Germline lookup yields CDR1 LNHDA and CDR2 SQIVND (reference sequence). CDR3 in amino acids: CASSQGARGTQYF. As DNA, the CDR3 is TGTGCCAGTAGTCAAGGGGCGAGGGGGACCCAGTACTTC.

The chain uses TRBV9 and TRBJ2-4; 9 nucleotides align to TRBD1. The CDR3 is 14 residues long. Germline V lookup: CDR1 SGDLS, CDR2 YYNGEE. V trimming: 4 bases; J trimming: 8 bases; junction bases outside the gene matches: 7. This chain's CDR3 is CASSPRDRVDIQYF. The CDR3 coding sequence is TGTGCCAGCAGCCCCCGGGACAGGGTGGACATTCAGTACTTC.

The chain links TRBV30 to TRBJ1-5; D remains ambiguous. Trimming removed 4 bases at V and 0 bases at J, with 10 bases between. The CDR3 has 14 amino acids. Germline V gene lookup returns CDR1 GTSNPN and CDR2 SVGIG (reference sequence). CDR3 DNA sequence: TGTGCCTGGACTAACGGGCTTAGCAATCAGCCCCAGCATTTT. Translating gives CAWTNGLSNQPQHF.

CDR3 bases: TGTGCCAGCAGCCACGCTACTCAGCAAGAGCAGTTCTTC. Amino acid sequence: CASSHATQQEQFF. The V call is TRBV4-2, the J call TRBJ2-1; D gene uncertain. The germline V gene encodes CDR1 LGHNA and CDR2 YNFKEQ. Trimming took off 3 bases at V and 10 bases at J, with 13 bases between the two ends. The CDR3 is 13 residues long.

This chain joins TRBV2 and TRBJ2-3, with D hard to call. CDR3 length equals 12 residues. V lost 4 bases and J lost 14, with 16 bases in between. From germline, CDR1 is SNHLY and CDR2 FYNNEI. The CDR3 sequence is CASSGEPDTRYF. In DNA form, the CDR3 reads TGTGCCAGCAGTGGGGAACCGGATACGAGGTATTTT.

This clone was seen once. The chain links TRBV6-4 to TRBJ2-3, with 9 nucleotides matching TRBD2. V dropped 10 bases and J dropped 3; count of bases not matched to a gene: 8. The germline gives CDR1 MRHNA, CDR2 SNTAGT. The length of the CDR3 is 14 residues. The CDR3 loop reads CATQRGASTDTQYF. The CDR3 nucleotides are TGTGCCACCCAGCGGGGGGCAAGTACAGATACGCAGTATTTT.

As concerns this clone: The sample carries other DNA sequences with the same CDR3. V usage is TRBV9 and J usage is TRBJ1-1; no reliable D call. The CDR3 runs 14 residues. Between the trimmed V and J ends, which lost 2 bases and 0 bases, there was a span of 8 bases. Germline CDR1 reads SGDLS; CDR2 reads YYNGEE. The CDR3 region has the DNA TGTGCCAGCAGCGTCGATGTCCTGAACACTGAAGCTTTCTTT. This codes for CASSVDVLNTEAFF.